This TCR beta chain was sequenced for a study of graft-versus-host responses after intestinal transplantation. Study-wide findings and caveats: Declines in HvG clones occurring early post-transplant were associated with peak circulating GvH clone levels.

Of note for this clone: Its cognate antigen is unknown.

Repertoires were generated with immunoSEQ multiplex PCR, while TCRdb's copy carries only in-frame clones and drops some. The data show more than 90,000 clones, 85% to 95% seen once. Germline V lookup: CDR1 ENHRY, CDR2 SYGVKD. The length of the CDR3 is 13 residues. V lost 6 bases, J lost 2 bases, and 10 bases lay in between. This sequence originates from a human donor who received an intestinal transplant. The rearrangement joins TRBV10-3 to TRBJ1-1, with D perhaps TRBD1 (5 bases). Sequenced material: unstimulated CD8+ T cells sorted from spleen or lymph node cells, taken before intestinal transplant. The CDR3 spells CAIRPGANTEAFF. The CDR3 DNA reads TGTGCCATCAGGCCTGGGGCTAACACTGAAGCTTTCTTT.